This T cell receptor (beta chain) was sequenced for a study of T cells in narcolepsy. TCRdb keeps only in-frame clones here, not all; method: immunoSEQ multiplex PCR. The sample shows about 34,000 clones, 75% to 90% of them seen only once. The sample comprised CD45RA- memory CD4+ T cells from PBMCs. The TCR sequence derives from a human donor with narcolepsy.

The CDR3 nucleotides read TGTGCCAGTAGTATAGGGGACGCCGTGGGGGCCCGGGAGCTGTTTTTT. Translating gives CASSIGDAVGARELFF. V and J are TRBV19 and TRBJ2-2; D possibly corresponds to TRBD1 (6 bases). Looked up from germline, CDR1 is LNHDA and CDR2 is SQIVND (reference sequence). This CDR3 is built from 16 residues. V dropped 1 base and J dropped 9 bases, with 18 bases sitting between them.